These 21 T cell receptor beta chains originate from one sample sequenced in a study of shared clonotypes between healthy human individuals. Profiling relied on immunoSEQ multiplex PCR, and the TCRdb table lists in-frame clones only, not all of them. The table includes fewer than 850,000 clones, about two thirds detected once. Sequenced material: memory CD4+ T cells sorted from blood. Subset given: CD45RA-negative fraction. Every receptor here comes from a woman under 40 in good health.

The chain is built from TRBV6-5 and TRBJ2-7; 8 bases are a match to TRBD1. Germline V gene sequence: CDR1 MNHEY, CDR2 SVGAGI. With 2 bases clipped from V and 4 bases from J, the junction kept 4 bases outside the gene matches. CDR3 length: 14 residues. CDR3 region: CASSYGTGVYEQYF. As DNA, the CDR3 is TGTGCCAGCAGTTACGGGACAGGAGTTTACGAGCAGTACTTC.

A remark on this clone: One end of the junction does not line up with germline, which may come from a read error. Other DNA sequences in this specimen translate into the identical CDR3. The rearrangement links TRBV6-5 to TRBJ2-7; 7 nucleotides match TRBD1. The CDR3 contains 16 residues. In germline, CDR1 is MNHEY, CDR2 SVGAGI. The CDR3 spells CASSYSTRQGTAEQYF. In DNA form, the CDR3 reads TGTGCCAGCAGTTACTCGACCCGACAGGGTACGGCCGAGCAGTATTTC.

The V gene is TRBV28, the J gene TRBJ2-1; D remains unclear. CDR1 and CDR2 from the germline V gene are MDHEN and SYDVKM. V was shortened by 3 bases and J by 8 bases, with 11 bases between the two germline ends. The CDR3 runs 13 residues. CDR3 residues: CASSFRLSHEQFF. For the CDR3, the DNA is TGTGCCAGCAGTTTCAGGCTCTCACATGAGCAGTTCTTC.

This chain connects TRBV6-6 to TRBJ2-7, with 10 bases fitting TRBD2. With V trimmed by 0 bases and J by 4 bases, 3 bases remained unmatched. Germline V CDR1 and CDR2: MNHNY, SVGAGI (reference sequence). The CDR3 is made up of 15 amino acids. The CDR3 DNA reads TGTGCCAGCAGTTACTCGCCTAGCGGGAGTTACGAGCAGTACTTC. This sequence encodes CASSYSPSGSYEQYF.

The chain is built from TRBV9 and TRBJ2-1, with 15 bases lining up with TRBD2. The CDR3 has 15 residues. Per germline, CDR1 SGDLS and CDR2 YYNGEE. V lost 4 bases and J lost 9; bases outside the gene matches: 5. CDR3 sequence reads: CASSSRTSGRVEQFF. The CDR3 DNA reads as TGTGCCAGCAGCTCTCGGACTAGCGGGAGGGTTGAGCAGTTCTTC.

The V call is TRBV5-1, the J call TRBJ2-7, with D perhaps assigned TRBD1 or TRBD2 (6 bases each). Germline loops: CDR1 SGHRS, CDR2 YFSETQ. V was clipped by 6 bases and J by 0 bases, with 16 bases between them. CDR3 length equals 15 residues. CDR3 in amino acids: CASTRGWDFSYEQYF. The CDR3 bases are TGCGCCAGCACCAGGGGTTGGGACTTCTCCTACGAGCAGTACTTC.

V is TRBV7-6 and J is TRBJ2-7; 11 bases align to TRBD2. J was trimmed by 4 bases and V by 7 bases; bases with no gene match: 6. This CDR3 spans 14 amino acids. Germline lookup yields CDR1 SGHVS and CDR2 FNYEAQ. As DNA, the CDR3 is TGTGCCAGCACTCCGTTAGCGGGAGGGTACGAGCAGTACTTC. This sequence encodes CASTPLAGGYEQYF.

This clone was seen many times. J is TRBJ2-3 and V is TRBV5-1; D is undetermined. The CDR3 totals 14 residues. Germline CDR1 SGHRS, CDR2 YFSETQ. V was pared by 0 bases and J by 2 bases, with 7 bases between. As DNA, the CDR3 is TGCGCCAGCAGCTTGGAACAGCTCACAGATACGCAGTATTTT. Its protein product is CASSLEQLTDTQYF.

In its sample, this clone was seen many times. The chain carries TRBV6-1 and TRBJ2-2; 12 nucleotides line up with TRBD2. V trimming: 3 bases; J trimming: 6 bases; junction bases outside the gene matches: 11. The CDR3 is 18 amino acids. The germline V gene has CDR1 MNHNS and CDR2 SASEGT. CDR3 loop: CASSESVLAGGGAGELFF. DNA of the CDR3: TGTGCCAGCAGTGAGTCGGTACTAGCGGGAGGTGGAGCCGGGGAGCTGTTTTTT.

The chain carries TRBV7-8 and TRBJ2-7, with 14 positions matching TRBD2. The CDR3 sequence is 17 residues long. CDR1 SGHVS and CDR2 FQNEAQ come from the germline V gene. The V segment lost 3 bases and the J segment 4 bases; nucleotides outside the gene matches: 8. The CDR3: CASSLATSGRDRYEQYF. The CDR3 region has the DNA TGTGCCAGCAGCTTGGCGACTAGCGGGAGGGACCGTTACGAGCAGTACTTC.

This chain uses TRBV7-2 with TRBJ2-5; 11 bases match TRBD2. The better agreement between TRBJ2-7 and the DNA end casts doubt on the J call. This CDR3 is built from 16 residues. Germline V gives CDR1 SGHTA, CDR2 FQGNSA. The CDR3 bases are TGTGCCAGCAGCTTACAACTAGCGGGAGCCGCCCACGAGCAGTACTTC. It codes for CASSLQLAGAAHEQYF.

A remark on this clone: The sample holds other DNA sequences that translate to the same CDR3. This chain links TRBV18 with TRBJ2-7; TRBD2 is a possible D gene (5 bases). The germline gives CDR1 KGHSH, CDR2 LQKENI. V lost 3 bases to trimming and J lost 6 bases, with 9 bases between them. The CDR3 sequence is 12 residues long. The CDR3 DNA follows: TGTGCCAGCTCACCCCAAGAGGGCGAGCAGTACTTC. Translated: CASSPQEGEQYF.

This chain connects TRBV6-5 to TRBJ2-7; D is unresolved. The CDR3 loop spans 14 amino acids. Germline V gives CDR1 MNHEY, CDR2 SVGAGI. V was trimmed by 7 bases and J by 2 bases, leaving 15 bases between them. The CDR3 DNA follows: TGTGCCAGCACGGAAGAAACAGAGACCTACGAGCAGTACTTC. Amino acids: CASTEETETYEQYF.

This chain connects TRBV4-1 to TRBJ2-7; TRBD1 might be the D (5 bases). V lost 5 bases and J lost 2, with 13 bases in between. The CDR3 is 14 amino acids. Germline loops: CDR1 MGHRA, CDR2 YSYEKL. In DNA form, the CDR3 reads TGCGCCAGCAGCGCCAGACAGCCCGCCTACGAGCAGTACTTC. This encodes CASSARQPAYEQYF.

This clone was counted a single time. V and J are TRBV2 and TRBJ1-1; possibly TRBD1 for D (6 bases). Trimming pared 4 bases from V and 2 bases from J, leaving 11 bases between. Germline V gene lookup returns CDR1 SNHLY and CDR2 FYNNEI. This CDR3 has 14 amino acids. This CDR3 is CASSALRGNTEAFF. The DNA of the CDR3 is TGTGCCAGCAGTGCCCTCAGGGGAAACACTGAAGCTTTCTTT.

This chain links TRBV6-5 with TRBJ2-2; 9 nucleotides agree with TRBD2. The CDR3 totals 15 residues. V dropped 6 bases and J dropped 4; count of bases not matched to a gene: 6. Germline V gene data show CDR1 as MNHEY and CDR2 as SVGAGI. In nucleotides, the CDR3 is TGTGCCAGCAGACCCACTAGCGGGTCCACCGGGGAGCTGTTTTTT. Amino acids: CASRPTSGSTGELFF.

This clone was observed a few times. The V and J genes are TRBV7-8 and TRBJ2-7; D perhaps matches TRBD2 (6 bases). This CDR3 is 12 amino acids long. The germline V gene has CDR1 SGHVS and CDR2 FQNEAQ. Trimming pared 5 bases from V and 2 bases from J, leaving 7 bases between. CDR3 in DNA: TGTGCCAGCAGCCGACTAGCCTACGAGCAGTACTTC. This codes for CASSRLAYEQYF.

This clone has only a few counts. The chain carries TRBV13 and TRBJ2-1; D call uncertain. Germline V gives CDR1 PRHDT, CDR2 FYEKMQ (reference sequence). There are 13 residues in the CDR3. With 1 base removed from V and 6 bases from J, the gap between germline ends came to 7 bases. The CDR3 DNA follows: TGTGCCAGCAGCTTAGCTGGCCTCAATGAGCAGTTCTTC. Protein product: CASSLAGLNEQFF.

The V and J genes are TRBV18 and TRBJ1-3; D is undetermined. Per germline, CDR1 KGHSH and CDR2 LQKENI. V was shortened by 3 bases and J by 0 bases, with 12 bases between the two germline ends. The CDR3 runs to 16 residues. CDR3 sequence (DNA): TGTGCCAGCTCACCTGCGACATATTACTCTGGAAACACCATATATTTT. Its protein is CASSPATYYSGNTIYF.

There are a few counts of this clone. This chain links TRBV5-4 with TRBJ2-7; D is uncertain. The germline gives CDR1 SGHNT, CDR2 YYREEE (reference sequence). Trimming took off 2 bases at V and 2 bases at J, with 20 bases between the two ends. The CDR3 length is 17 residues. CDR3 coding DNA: TGTGCCAGCAGCTTTGAAGTAGTGGCAGATTATACCTACGAGCAGTACTTC. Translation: CASSFEVVADYTYEQYF. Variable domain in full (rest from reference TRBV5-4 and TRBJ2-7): ETGVTQSPTHLIKTRGQQVTLRCSSQSGHNTVSWYQQALGQGPQFIFQYYREEENGRGNFPPRFSGLQFPNYSSELNVNALELDDSALYLCASSFEVVADYTYEQYFGPGTRLTVT.

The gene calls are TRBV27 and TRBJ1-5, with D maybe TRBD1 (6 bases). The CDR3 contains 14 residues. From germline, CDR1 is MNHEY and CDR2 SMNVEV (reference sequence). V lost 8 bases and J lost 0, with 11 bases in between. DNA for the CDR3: TGTGCCAGCGGACAGTTTTATAGCAATCAGCCCCAGCATTTT. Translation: CASGQFYSNQPQHF.